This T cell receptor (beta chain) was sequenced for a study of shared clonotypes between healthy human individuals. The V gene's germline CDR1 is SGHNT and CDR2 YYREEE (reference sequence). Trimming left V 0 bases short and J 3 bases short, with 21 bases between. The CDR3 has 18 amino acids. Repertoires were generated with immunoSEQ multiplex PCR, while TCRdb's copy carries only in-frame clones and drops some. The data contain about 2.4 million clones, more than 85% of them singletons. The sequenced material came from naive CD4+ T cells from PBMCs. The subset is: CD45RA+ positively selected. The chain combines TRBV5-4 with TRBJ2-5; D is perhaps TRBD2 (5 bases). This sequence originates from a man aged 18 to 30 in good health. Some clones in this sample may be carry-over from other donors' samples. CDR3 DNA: TGTGCCAGCAGCTTGGGGTATGGCGGGCAAAGACGGAAAGAGACCCAGTACTTC. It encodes CASSLGYGGQRRKETQYF.